These 28 T cell receptor beta chains originate from one sample sequenced in a study of T cell responses to AZD1222 COVID-19 vaccine (dated by TCRdb to the early 2020s). The library was made by the immunoSEQ multiplex PCR assay. Here the immuneACCESS table is served through TCRdb, limited to in-frame sequences with V and J called. Missing clones are a known gap in these copies; in checked studies unresolved V genes cover under half, and the rest lacks a known reason. For this sample there are some 130,000 clones; around 85% appear just once. About 1.5% of the sample belongs to the ten largest clones. The time point label on this specimen signifies: baseline before first vaccination. Sequencing used peripheral blood, obtained on day 0 of AZD1222 vaccination. These receptor sequences come from an adult in good health.

V usage is TRBV4-1 and J usage is TRBJ1-5, with unresolved D. V was clipped by 2 bases and J by 2 bases, with 4 bases between them. Germline-derived CDR1 and CDR2 are MGHRA and YSYEKL. The CDR3 extends over 13 amino acids. CDR3 sequence: CASSQTGNQPQHF. The CDR3 coding sequence is TGCGCCAGCAGCCAAACAGGCAATCAGCCCCAGCATTTT.

The rearrangement links TRBV7-2 to TRBJ1-3; 7 bases agree with TRBD1. Germline V lookup: CDR1 SGHTA, CDR2 FQGNSA. The CDR3 runs to 16 residues. The ends lost 7 bases at V and 0 bases at J; junction bases unmatched: 9. In DNA form, the CDR3 reads TGTGCCAGCAATTTCCAGGGGGAGAGCTCTGGAAACACCATATATTTT. Translating it yields CASNFQGESSGNTIYF.

This clone appeared many times. The CDR3 is CAWSPPPRLAKTYEQYF. CDR3 nucleotides: TGTGCCTGGAGCCCACCCCCCCGGCTAGCGAAAACCTACGAGCAGTACTTC. The rearrangement joins TRBV30 to TRBJ2-7, with a tentative D call TRBD2 (6 bases). The V gene lost 3 bases and the J gene lost 2 bases, with 23 bases spanning the gap. The germline V gene has CDR1 GTSNPN and CDR2 SVGIG (reference sequence). The CDR3 covers 17 residues. The complete variable domain, with remaining parts taken from reference TRBV30 and TRBJ2-7, reads SQTIHQWPATLVQPVGSPLSLECTVEGTSNPNLYWYRQAAGRGLQLLFYSVGIGQISSEVPQNLSASRPQDRQFILSSKKLLLSDSGFYLCAWSPPPRLAKTYEQYFGPGTRLTVT.

This chain joins TRBV18 and TRBJ1-1, with 8 nucleotides matching TRBD1. V dropped 4 bases and J dropped 5; count of bases not matched to a gene: 6. CDR1 is KGHSH and CDR2 is LQKENI in the germline V gene. The CDR3 covers 14 residues. The CDR3 sequence: CASSLQGGRTEAFF. The CDR3 DNA reads as TGTGCCAGCTCACTACAGGGGGGGAGGACTGAAGCTTTCTTT.

This sequence joins TRBV6-1 and TRBJ2-1; no definite D call. This CDR3 region has 13 residues. The germline gives CDR1 MNHNS, CDR2 SASEGT. Deletions cut 3 bases from V and 9 bases from J, with 12 bases between. The CDR3 region is CASSEGAESEQFF. The CDR3 DNA sequence: TGTGCCAGCAGTGAGGGCGCAGAGAGTGAGCAGTTCTTC.

This sequence joins TRBV18 and TRBJ1-4, with a weak D call TRBD1 (5 bases). Trimming removed 3 bases from V and 9 bases from J, with 11 bases in between. The CDR3 runs 13 residues. The germline V gene has CDR1 KGHSH and CDR2 LQKENI. The DNA of the CDR3 is TGTGCCAGCTCACCCTCCGGACAACAAAAACTGTTTTTT. It codes for CASSPSGQQKLFF.

The V gene is TRBV24-1, the J gene TRBJ1-2; D call uncertain. CDR3 length equals 14 residues. Germline lookup yields CDR1 KGHDR and CDR2 SFDVKD. Trimming left V 3 bases short and J 0 bases short, with 7 bases between. CDR3: CATSDQTSNYGYTF. CDR3 sequence (DNA): TGTGCCACCAGTGATCAGACCTCTAACTATGGCTACACCTTC.

This chain joins TRBV27 and TRBJ1-1; 10 nucleotides agree with TRBD1. The V and J ends lost 0 bases and 5 bases, in that order; junction bases with no gene match: 6. Germline V lookup: CDR1 MNHEY, CDR2 SMNVEV (reference sequence). There are 16 residues in the CDR3. In DNA form, the CDR3 reads TGTGCCAGCAGTTTATCGACAGGGGGCGCGGGGACTGAAGCTTTCTTT. This encodes CASSLSTGGAGTEAFF.

The chain joins TRBV6-5 to TRBJ1-6; D gene ambiguous. Germline V gives CDR1 MNHEY, CDR2 SVGAGI. The germline V and J ends were trimmed by 2 bases and 5 bases, with 13 bases remaining between them. CDR3 size: 16 residues. The CDR3 is CASSYLALADNSPLHF. The CDR3, as DNA: TGTGCCAGCAGTTACCTCGCGCTGGCAGATAATTCACCCCTCCACTTT.

The V and J genes are TRBV11-3 and TRBJ2-7; either TRBD1 or TRBD2 may fit D (5 bases each). CDR1 SGHNT and CDR2 YENEEA come from the germline V gene. The CDR3 covers 13 residues. The V gene lost 4 bases and the J gene lost 6 bases, with 13 bases spanning the gap. DNA for the CDR3: TGTGCCAGCAGCTCTTTAGTGGGGGTCGAGCAGTACTTC. It yields the protein CASSSLVGVEQYF.

The DNA of the CDR3 is TGTGCCAGCAGCTTGGGGACAGGGAGGTATAATTCACCCCTCCACTTT. It is translated as CASSLGTGRYNSPLHF. The chain couples TRBV5-6 to TRBJ1-6; TRBD1 aligns across 8 bases. This CDR3 is 16 amino acids long. J was trimmed by 4 bases and V by 0 bases; bases with no gene match: 3. The germline gives CDR1 SGHDT, CDR2 YYEEEE.

This clone was recorded once. V gene TRBV19 combines with J gene TRBJ1-1; D gene uncertain. V lost 0 bases, J lost 2 bases, and 7 bases lay in between. Germline V gene sequence: CDR1 LNHDA, CDR2 SQIVND (reference sequence). This CDR3 region has 14 residues. CDR3 residues: CASSIDSGNTEAFF. The CDR3 DNA follows: TGTGCCAGTAGTATAGATTCGGGAAACACTGAAGCTTTCTTT.

This chain links TRBV9 with TRBJ1-5; D is uncertain. CDR1 is SGDLS and CDR2 is YYNGEE in the germline V gene. V was cut by 2 bases and J by 3 bases, with 15 bases left in between. The CDR3 is 16 residues long. The CDR3 DNA reads as TGTGCCAGCAGCGTCTCTACGGGGAGGGACAATCAGCCCCAGCATTTT. This codes for CASSVSTGRDNQPQHF.

The chain recombines TRBV7-9 with TRBJ1-1; no firm D call. Germline CDR1 SEHNR, CDR2 FQNEAQ (reference sequence). The CDR3 sequence is 14 residues long. Trimming removed 3 bases at V and 2 bases at J, with 10 bases between. The CDR3 region is CASSFLTENTEAFF. CDR3 DNA sequence: TGTGCCAGCAGCTTTTTAACAGAAAACACTGAAGCTTTCTTT.

The CDR3 here is CASSPGLAGASTGELFF. CDR3 in DNA: TGCGCCAGCAGCCCAGGACTAGCGGGAGCTTCAACCGGGGAGCTGTTTTTT. J is TRBJ2-2 and V is TRBV5-1; 13 bases are a match to TRBD2. The length of the CDR3 is 17 residues. Germline CDR1 reads SGHRS; CDR2 reads YFSETQ. V lost 4 bases and J lost 5; bases outside the gene matches: 8. Variable domain in full (rest from reference TRBV5-1 and TRBJ2-2): KAGVTQTPRYLIKTRGQQVTLSCSPISGHRSVSWYQQTPGQGLQFLFEYFSETQRNKGNFPGRFSGRQFSNSRSEMNVSTLELGDSALYLCASSPGLAGASTGELFFGEGSRLTVL.

The chain couples TRBV19 to TRBJ2-7; perhaps TRBD1 as D (6 bases). There are 13 residues in the CDR3. CDR1 and CDR2 (germline): LNHDA, SQIVND (reference sequence). The V end was cut by 4 bases, the J end by 7 bases, with 14 bases between. The CDR3 DNA reads TGTGCCAGTAGTACCCGACAGGATAGGGAGCAGTACTTC. Encoded protein: CASSTRQDREQYF.

V gene TRBV11-3 combines with J gene TRBJ1-2; 7 bases fit TRBD1. The junction had 2 bases not matched to a gene; V was cut back by 5 bases and J by 5 bases. CDR1 is SGHNT, CDR2 YENEEA, per germline. The CDR3 extends over 12 amino acids. CDR3 DNA: TGTGCCAGCAGCCCGACAGGGTATGGCTACACCTTC. This encodes CASSPTGYGYTF.

This clone was found a few times. At one of its ends the junction is not consistent with the germline gene, which may arise from a read error. V usage is TRBV7-7 and J usage is TRBJ2-1, with D uncertain. The CDR3 covers 13 residues. Germline V gene lookup returns CDR1 SSHAT and CDR2 FNYEAQ (reference sequence). The CDR3 bases are TGTGCTAGCAGCTTTTCGCACCTTGGTGAGCAGTTCTTC. Translation gives CASSFSHLGEQFF.

A few counts support this clone. The J gene is TRBJ1-1, the V gene TRBV3-1 (or the pseudogene TRBV3-2), with no clear D. CDR3 length: 12 amino acids. CDR1 and CDR2 from the germline V gene are LGHDT and YNNKEL (reference sequence). V dropped 5 bases and J dropped 0 bases, with 4 bases sitting between them. DNA for the CDR3: TGTGCCAGCAGCACTTTGAACACTGAAGCTTTCTTT. It codes for CASSTLNTEAFF.

The chain recombines TRBV5-6 with TRBJ1-6, with a tentative D call TRBD1 (6 bases). Germline V lookup: CDR1 SGHDT, CDR2 YYEEEE. V was trimmed by 0 bases and J by 3 bases, leaving 16 bases between them. The CDR3 spans 18 residues. CDR3 sequence (DNA): TGTGCCAGCAGCTTGGCCTCAGGGGTATCAAACTATAATTCACCCCTCCACTTT. It is translated as CASSLASGVSNYNSPLHF.

In this sample, this clone turned up once. The chain recombines TRBV18 with TRBJ1-2; 7 bases align to TRBD1. Germline CDR1 is KGHSH and CDR2 is LQKENI. The CDR3 runs to 14 residues. Germline trimming cut 3 bases from V and 8 bases from J; bases unmatched to any gene: 9. The CDR3 DNA reads TGTGCCAGCTCACCGGACAGGACCCATGGGGGCTACACCTTC. It codes for CASSPDRTHGGYTF.

This clone showed up just once. V is TRBV4-1 and J is TRBJ1-4; D possibly corresponds to TRBD1 (6 bases). This CDR3 is built from 16 residues. Looked up from germline, CDR1 is MGHRA and CDR2 is YSYEKL. Trimming left V 4 bases short and J 6 bases short, with 18 bases between. Here the CDR3 reads CASSLSGGRRDEKLFF. As DNA, the CDR3 is TGCGCCAGCAGCCTCTCCGGGGGGCGCCGGGATGAAAAACTGTTTTTT.

J is TRBJ1-1 and V is TRBV3-1 (or the pseudogene TRBV3-2); 7 bases are shared with TRBD1. Germline CDR1 is LGHDT and CDR2 is YNNKEL (reference sequence). V lost 6 bases and J lost 0; bases outside the gene matches: 7. The CDR3 is 15 residues long. The CDR3 region is CASRGDRPLNTEAFF. Here the CDR3 DNA reads TGTGCCAGCAGGGGGGACAGACCTTTGAACACTGAAGCTTTCTTT.

This chain connects TRBV24-1 to TRBJ2-5, with TRBD2 identical over 9 bases. With 4 bases clipped from V and 2 bases from J, the junction kept 4 bases outside the gene matches. This CDR3 region has 15 residues. Germline V gives CDR1 KGHDR, CDR2 SFDVKD. The CDR3 coding sequence is TGTGCCACCAGTGAAGCGGGGGGCATGCAAGAGACCCAGTACTTC. Residues: CATSEAGGMQETQYF.

The chain's CDR3 is CASSSSGRARDEQFF. The CDR3 DNA reads as TGTGCCAGCAGCTCTAGCGGGAGGGCCCGAGATGAGCAGTTCTTC. The chain joins TRBV7-2 to TRBJ2-1; TRBD2 matches 12 bases. V lost 4 bases, J lost 8 bases, and 6 bases stayed unmatched. The CDR3 is 15 amino acids. CDR1 is SGHTA and CDR2 is FQGNSA in the germline V gene.

This chain connects TRBV5-1 to TRBJ2-5; possibly TRBD2 for D (5 bases). Germline loops: CDR1 SGHRS, CDR2 YFSETQ. The CDR3 has 16 residues. V dropped 1 base and J dropped 3 bases, with 16 bases sitting between them. The CDR3 region is CASSLTGSRIKETQYF. The CDR3, as DNA: TGCGCCAGCAGCTTGACGGGAAGCCGTATTAAAGAGACCCAGTACTTC.

V gene TRBV29-1 combines with J gene TRBJ1-2; no definite D call. The CDR3 has 15 residues. CDR1 SQVTM and CDR2 ANQGSEA come from the germline V gene. V was cut by 4 bases and J by 7 bases, with 22 bases left in between. CDR3 region: CSVVSQPGLGFGYTF. For the CDR3, the DNA is TGCAGCGTTGTTTCCCAGCCCGGGTTGGGGTTTGGCTACACCTTC.

This chain links TRBV6-6 with TRBJ1-4, with 8 bases matching TRBD1. The ends lost 2 bases at V and 8 bases at J; junction bases unmatched: 7. CDR1 is MNHNY and CDR2 is SVGAGI in the germline V gene (reference sequence). The CDR3 length is 15 residues. The CDR3 bases are TGTGCCAGCAGTTACCCCCAGGGGGCCGGCGAAAAACTGTTTTTT. Protein: CASSYPQGAGEKLFF.